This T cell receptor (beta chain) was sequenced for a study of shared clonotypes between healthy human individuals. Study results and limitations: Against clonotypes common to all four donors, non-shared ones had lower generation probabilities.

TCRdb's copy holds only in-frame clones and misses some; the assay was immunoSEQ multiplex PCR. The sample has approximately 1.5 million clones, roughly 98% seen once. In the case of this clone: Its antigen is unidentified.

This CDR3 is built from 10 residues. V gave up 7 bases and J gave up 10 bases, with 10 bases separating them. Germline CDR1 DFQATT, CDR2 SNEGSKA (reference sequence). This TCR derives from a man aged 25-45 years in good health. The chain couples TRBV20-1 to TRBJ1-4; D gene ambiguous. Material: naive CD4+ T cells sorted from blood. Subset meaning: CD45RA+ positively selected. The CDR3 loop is CSVSSGKLFF. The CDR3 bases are TGCAGTGTCTCGAGTGGAAAACTGTTTTTT.